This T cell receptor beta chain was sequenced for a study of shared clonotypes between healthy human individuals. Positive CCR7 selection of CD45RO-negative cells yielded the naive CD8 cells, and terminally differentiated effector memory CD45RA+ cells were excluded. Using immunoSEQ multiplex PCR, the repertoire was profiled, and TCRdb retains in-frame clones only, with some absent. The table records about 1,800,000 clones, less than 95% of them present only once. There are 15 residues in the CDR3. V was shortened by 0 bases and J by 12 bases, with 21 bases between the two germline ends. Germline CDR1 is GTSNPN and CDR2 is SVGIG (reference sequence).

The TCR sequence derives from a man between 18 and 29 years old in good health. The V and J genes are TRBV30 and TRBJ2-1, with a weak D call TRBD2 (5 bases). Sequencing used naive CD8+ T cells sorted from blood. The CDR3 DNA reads TGTGCCTGGAGTGTCAGCAAAATGCCGGGGTTTGCGCAGTTCTTC. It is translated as CAWSVSKMPGFAQFF.